These T cell receptor beta chains were read from a single sample in a study of CD8 T cells in ankylosing spondylitis. TCRdb called the 5' RACE reads again in MiXCR, with one record for every CDR3 protein. The repertoire consists of 180,000 or so distinct CDR3 sequences, with 11% occurring once and the leading ten covering approximately 32%. Sequencing used blood, either unsorted or a sorted T cell fraction (not recorded which). Source of these receptors: a male donor with ankylosing spondylitis or in good health (not recorded which). Each CDR3 is given with its conserved first and last residue. A D gene is named only where the DNA matches it firmly. A row's size may be missing; if present it is once, few, many or a size class.

D gene: NA
V gene: TRBV10-3
J gene: TRBJ2-3
CDR3 length: 16
clone size: many
CDR3 DNA: TGTGCCATCAGTGAGGACGGGAGAGGTGGCACAGATACGCAGTATTTT
CDR3 protein: CAISEDGRGGTDTQYF

D gene: TRBD2
V gene: TRBV6-2/TRBV6-3
J gene: TRBJ2-1
CDR3 length: 17
clone size: few
CDR3 DNA: TGTGCCAGCAGTTACTCAGGCGGGGGGTCCCCCTACAATGAGCAGTTCTTC
CDR3 protein: CASSYSGGGSPYNEQFF

D gene: TRBD1
V gene: TRBV10-3
J gene: TRBJ1-1
CDR3 length: 15
clone size: many
CDR3 DNA: TGTGCCATCAGTGAAGGGACAGGGGTTGGCACTGAAGCTTTCTTT
CDR3 protein: CAISEGTGVGTEAFF

D gene: NA
V gene: TRBV6-5
J gene: TRBJ1-1
CDR3 length: 13
clone size: many
CDR3 DNA: TGTGCCAGCAGTTATCGGAGGGAAGCTGAAGCTTTCTTT
CDR3 protein: CASSYRREAEAFF

D gene: NA
V gene: TRBV24-1
J gene: TRBJ2-3
CDR3 length: 15
clone size: many
CDR3 DNA: TGTGCCACCAGTGACACAACCGCCGGCGCAGATACGCAGTATTTT
CDR3 protein: CATSDTTAGADTQYF

D gene: NA
V gene: TRBV6-1
J gene: TRBJ1-1
CDR3 length: 16
clone size: many
CDR3 DNA: TGTGCCAGCAGTGAAGGGGATGACAGACCGGCCCTTGAAGCTTTCTTT
CDR3 protein: CASSEGDDRPALEAFF

D gene: NA
V gene: TRBV20-1
J gene: TRBJ1-5
CDR3 length: 15
clone size: many
CDR3 DNA: TGCAGTGCCTTCCCCGTCAGGTCAGGCAATCAGCCCCAGCATTTT
CDR3 protein: CSAFPVRSGNQPQHF

D gene: NA
V gene: TRBV5-1
J gene: TRBJ2-7
CDR3 length: 14
clone size: NA
CDR3 DNA: TGCGCCAGCAGCCTCACAGGGAGCGCCTACGAGCAGTACTTC
CDR3 protein: CASSLTGSAYEQYF

D gene: TRBD2
V gene: TRBV5-5
J gene: TRBJ2-1
CDR3 length: 15
clone size: many
CDR3 DNA: TGTGCCAGCAGCCCCGGACGGACTAGCCGCGATGAGCAGTTCTTC
CDR3 protein: CASSPGRTSRDEQFF

D gene: TRBD2
V gene: TRBV20-1
J gene: TRBJ2-3
CDR3 length: 16
clone size: NA
CDR3 DNA: TGCAGTGCCCTCACGGCGGGAGTCGGTGCAGGAGATACGCAGTATTTT
CDR3 protein: CSALTAGVGAGDTQYF

D gene: NA
V gene: TRBV10-3
J gene: TRBJ2-5
CDR3 length: 13
clone size: many
CDR3 DNA: TGTGCCATCAGTGTGGGGCAGAAAGAGACCCAGTACTTC
CDR3 protein: CAISVGQKETQYF

D gene: TRBD1
V gene: TRBV5-1
J gene: TRBJ1-1
CDR3 length: 15
clone size: few
CDR3 DNA: TGCGCCAGCAGTCGGGCAGGGGGCAGAAACACTGAAGCTTTCTTT
CDR3 protein: CASSRAGGRNTEAFF

D gene: TRBD1
V gene: TRBV15
J gene: TRBJ1-2
CDR3 length: 14
clone size: few
CDR3 DNA: TGTGCCACCAGCAGAGACCGGGACAGATATGGCTACACCTTC
CDR3 protein: CATSRDRDRYGYTF

D gene: TRBD1
V gene: TRBV29-1
J gene: TRBJ2-1
CDR3 length: 13
clone size: many
CDR3 DNA: TGCGGTCTTACAGGGGGCTCCTACAATGAGCAGTTCTTC
CDR3 protein: CGLTGGSYNEQFF